Presented here are 2 T cell receptor beta chains from one specimen sequenced in a study of shared T cell receptors in the human thymus (dated by TCRdb to the early 2020s). The library was built by means of the immunoSEQ multiplex PCR assay. The immuneACCESS repertoire file appears here via TCRdb, limited to in-frame rearrangements. These files lack a portion of the clones; in checked studies, under half of the deficit traces to unresolved V genes, and the cause of the others is not known. This sample holds over 350,000 clones; approximately 95% were observed only once. The ten largest clones add up to approximately 0.02% of the sample. Sample: thymocytes. Source of these receptors: a human donor.

CDR3 sequence reads: CASRDSPWDEQFF. The CDR3 DNA follows: TGTGCCAGTAGGGACAGCCCCTGGGATGAGCAGTTCTTC. The chain couples TRBV19 to TRBJ2-1, with TRBD1 as a possible D gene (6 bases). Deletions cut 6 bases from V and 8 bases from J, with 14 bases between. CDR3 length: 13 amino acids. The V gene's germline CDR1 is LNHDA and CDR2 SQIVND (reference sequence). Filled out from reference TRBV19 and TRBJ2-1, the complete variable domain reads DGGITQSPKYLFRKEGQNVTLSCEQNLNHDAMYWYRQDPGQGLRLIYYSQIVNDFQKGDIAEGYSVSREKKESFPLTVTSAQKNPTAFYLCASRDSPWDEQFFGPGTRLTVL.

This clone was observed a single time. This sequence joins TRBV28 and TRBJ2-3; the D gene is possibly TRBD1 (5 bases). V was cut by 3 bases and J by 11 bases, with 12 bases left in between. Per the germline V gene, CDR1 is MDHEN and CDR2 is SYDVKM. The CDR3 has 12 amino acids. The CDR3 is CASSFSGHKQYF. In nucleotides, the CDR3 is TGTGCCAGCAGTTTTTCTGGACATAAGCAGTATTTT.